This entry features one T cell receptor beta chain sequence. Its recognized antigen is unknown. No base-level quality is on record; no much larger clone is a single base apart. TCRbeta CDR3 regions were amplified from genomic DNA by means of the immunoSEQ Assay, a bias-controlled multiplex PCR. On the study's bioinformatics: Nucleated cell counts per sample were estimated from amplification of reference gene primers within the assay. To quantify the absolute abundance of each unique TCRbeta CDR3 rearrangement, sequence reads were collapsed and filtered. Productive Simpson clonality was computed per sample as the square root of Simpson's diversity index over productive rearrangements. Held by TCRdb, this immuneACCESS table contains in-frame sequences only and omits some clones. Under half of the omission traces to an unresolved V gene where checked; the cause of the rest is unknown. V, J and clone size are taken as reported in that table, and D and trimming were inferred from the DNA itself. Recorded for this sample are 100,000 to 150,000 clones; approximately 86% of them occurred a single time. 0.88% of the sample lies in the top ten.

This entry belongs to a study of blood T cell repertoires in COVID-19 (dated by TCRdb to the early 2020s). General notes on the study: Samples covering the acute and convalescent phases of COVID-19 were provided by collaborators in the United States, Italy and Spain. The samples were drawn from two sources: the first 160 participants of the ongoing ImmuneRACE study, and 950 to 1,500 subjects contributed by 6 global collaborators. The dataset comprised deeply sampled blood TCRbeta repertoires from subjects exposed to, actively infected with, or recovered from COVID-19. Sample metadata almost always included a de-identified subject ID, COVID-19 status, age in years and sex. The repertoires were released in a freely available public database meant as a resource for research on the immune response to SARS-CoV-2. Where available, HLA class I and class II types were taken from metadata supplied by the sample provider and were not determined by assay-based typing. The material from the prospective study consisted of cDNA or gDNA derived from T cells, B-cell-depleted T cells, or PBMCs.

Collaborating institutions collected whole blood in K2EDTA tubes following their own protocols. For TCRbeta analysis, collaborators shipped samples as frozen whole blood, isolated PBMCs, or DNA extracted from either of those sample types. The paper as a whole reports these results and caveats: Clinical and demographic metadata were provided uncurated, with the amount varying by source and participant.

The TCR was taken from a woman aged 50 to 60 with active or convalescent COVID-19. Sequenced material: peripheral blood.

CDR3 sequence: CASSLDQGYPYEQYF. The DNA sequence reads TGTGCCAGCAGCTTAGATCAGGGGTACCCCTACGAGCAGTACTTC. The chain is encoded by TRBV7-2 joined to TRBJ2-7, with TRBD1 perhaps the D gene, on 6 matching bases. In the germline V gene, CDR1 corresponds to SGHTA and CDR2 to FQGNSA. From the cysteine through the phenylalanine, the CDR3 covers 15 amino acids. Just the 45-base CDR3 DNA is kept, in frame starting at base 1. The V and J ends are trimmed by 1 base and 2 bases, leaving 12 bases between them.